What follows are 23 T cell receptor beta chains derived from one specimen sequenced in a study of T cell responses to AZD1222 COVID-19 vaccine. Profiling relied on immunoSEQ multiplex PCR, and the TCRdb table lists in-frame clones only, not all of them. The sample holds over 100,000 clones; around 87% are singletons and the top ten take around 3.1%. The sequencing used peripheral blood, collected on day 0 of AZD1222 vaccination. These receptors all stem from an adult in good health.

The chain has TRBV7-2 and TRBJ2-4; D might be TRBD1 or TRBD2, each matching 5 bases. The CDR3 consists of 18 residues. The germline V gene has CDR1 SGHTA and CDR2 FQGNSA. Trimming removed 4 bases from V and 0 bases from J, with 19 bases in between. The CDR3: CASSSGVGGLIAKNIQYF. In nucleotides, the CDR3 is TGTGCCAGCAGCTCCGGTGTTGGGGGTCTAATAGCCAAAAACATTCAGTACTTC.

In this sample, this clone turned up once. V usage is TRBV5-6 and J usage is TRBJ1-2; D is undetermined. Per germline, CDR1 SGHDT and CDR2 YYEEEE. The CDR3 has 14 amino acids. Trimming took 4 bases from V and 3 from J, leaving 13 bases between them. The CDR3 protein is CASSVTRRHYGYTF. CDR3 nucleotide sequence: TGTGCCAGCAGCGTGACCCGCCGCCACTATGGCTACACCTTC.

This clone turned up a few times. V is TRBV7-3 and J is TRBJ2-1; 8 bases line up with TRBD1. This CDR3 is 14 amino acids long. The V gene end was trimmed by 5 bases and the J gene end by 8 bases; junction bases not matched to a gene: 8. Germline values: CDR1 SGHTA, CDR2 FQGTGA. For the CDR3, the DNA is TGTGCCAGCAGCCCATCACTACAGGGGGATGAGCAGTTCTTC. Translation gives CASSPSLQGDEQFF.

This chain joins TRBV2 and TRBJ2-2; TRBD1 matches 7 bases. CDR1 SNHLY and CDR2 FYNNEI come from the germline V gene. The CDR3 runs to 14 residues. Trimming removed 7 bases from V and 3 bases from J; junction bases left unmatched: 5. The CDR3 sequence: CASKYQGDTGELFF. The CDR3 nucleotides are TGTGCCAGCAAGTACCAGGGGGACACCGGGGAGCTGTTTTTT.

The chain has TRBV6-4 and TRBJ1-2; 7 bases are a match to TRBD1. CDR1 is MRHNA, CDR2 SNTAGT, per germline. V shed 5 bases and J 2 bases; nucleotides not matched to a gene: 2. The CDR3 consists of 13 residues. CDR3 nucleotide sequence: TGTGCCAGCAGTCCAGGGGGGAACTATGGCTACACCTTC. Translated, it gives CASSPGGNYGYTF.

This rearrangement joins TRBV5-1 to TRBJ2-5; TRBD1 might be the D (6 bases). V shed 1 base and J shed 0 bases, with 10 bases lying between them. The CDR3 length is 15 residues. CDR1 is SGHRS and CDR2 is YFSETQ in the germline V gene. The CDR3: CASSLQGPYQETQYF. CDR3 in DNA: TGCGCCAGCAGCTTGCAGGGGCCCTACCAAGAGACCCAGTACTTC.

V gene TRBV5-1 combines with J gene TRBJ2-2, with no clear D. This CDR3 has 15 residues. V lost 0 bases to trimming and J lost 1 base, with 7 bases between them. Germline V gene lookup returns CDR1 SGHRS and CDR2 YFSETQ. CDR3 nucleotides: TGCGCCAGCAGCTTGGCCCGGCAGAACACCGGGGAGCTGTTTTTT. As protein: CASSLARQNTGELFF.

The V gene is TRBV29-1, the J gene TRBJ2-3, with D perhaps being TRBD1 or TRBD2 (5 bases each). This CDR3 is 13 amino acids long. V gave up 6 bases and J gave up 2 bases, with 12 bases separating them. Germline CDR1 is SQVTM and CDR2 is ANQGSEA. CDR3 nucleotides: TGCAGCGTCCGGGGACGCCACACAGATACGCAGTATTTT. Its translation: CSVRGRHTDTQYF.

In DNA form, the CDR3 reads TGTGCCAGCAGCCACGGGCGGGGAGAGACCCAGTACTTC. Protein sequence: CASSHGRGETQYF. V is TRBV11-3 and J is TRBJ2-5; TRBD2 is a possible D gene (6 bases). The germline CDR1 and CDR2 sequences are SGHNT and YENEEA. Trimming shortened V by 5 bases and J by 4 bases, and 11 bases separated the two germline ends. This CDR3 comprises 13 residues. Full variable domain (remainder filled in from reference TRBV11-3 and TRBJ2-5): EAGVVQSPRYKIIEKKQPVAFWCNPISGHNTLYWYLQNLGQGPELLIRYENEEAVDDSQLPKDRFSAERLKGVDSTLKIQPAELGDSAVYLCASSHGRGETQYFGPGTRLLVL.

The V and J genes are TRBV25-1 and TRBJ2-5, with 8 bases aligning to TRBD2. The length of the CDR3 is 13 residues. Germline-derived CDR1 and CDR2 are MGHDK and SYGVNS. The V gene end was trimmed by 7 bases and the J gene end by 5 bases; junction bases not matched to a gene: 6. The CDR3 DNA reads TGTGCCAGCACGAGTACGGGGGGGGAGACCCAGTACTTC. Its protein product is CASTSTGGETQYF.

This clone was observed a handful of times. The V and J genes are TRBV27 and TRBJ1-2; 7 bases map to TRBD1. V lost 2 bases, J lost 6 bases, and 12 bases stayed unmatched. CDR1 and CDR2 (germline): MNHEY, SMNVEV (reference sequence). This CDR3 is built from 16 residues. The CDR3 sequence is CASSLRGLQGKDGYTF. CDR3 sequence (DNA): TGTGCCAGCAGTTTAAGGGGTCTACAGGGGAAGGATGGCTACACCTTC.

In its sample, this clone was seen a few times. CDR3 protein: CASSEAPGGTWTNEKLFF. As DNA, the CDR3 is TGTGCCAGCAGCGAGGCCCCCGGGGGGACCTGGACTAATGAAAAACTGTTTTTT. This chain joins TRBV9 and TRBJ1-4; possible D gene TRBD1, 5 bases. V lost 3 bases, J lost 2 bases, and 20 bases lay in between. The CDR3 contains 18 residues. CDR1 and CDR2 (germline): SGDLS, YYNGEE.

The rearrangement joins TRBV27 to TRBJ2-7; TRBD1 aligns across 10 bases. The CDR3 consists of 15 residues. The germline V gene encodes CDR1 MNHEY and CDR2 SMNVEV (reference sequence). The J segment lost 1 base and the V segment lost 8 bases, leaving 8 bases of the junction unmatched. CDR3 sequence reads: CASSDPGQGSYEQYF. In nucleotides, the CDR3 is TGTGCCAGCTCAGACCCGGGACAGGGGTCCTACGAGCAGTACTTC.

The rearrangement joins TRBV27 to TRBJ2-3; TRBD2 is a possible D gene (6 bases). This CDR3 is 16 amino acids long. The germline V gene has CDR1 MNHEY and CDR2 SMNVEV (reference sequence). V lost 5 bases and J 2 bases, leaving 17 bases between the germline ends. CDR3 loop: CASSPLREENTDTQYF. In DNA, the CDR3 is TGTGCCAGCAGTCCGTTGCGGGAAGAAAACACAGATACGCAGTATTTT.

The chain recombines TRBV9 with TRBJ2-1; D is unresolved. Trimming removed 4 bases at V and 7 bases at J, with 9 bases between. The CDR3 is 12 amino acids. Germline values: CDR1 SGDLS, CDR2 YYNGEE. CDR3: CASSMTSNEQFF. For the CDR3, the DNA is TGTGCCAGCAGCATGACATCTAATGAGCAGTTCTTC.

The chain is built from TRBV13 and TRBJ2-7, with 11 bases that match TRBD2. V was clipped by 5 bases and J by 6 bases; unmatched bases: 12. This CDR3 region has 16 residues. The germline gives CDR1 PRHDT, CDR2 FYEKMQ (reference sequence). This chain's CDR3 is CASSPRLAGLSGEQYF. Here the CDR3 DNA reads TGTGCCAGCAGCCCCCGACTAGCGGGGTTGAGCGGCGAGCAGTACTTC.

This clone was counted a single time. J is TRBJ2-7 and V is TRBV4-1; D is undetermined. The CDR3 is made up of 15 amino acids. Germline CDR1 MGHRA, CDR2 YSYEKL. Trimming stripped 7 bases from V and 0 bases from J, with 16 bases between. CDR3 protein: CASTGIAFNSYEQYF. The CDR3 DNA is TGCGCCAGCACCGGTATTGCTTTCAACTCCTACGAGCAGTACTTC.

The CDR3 here is CASSSPFRRGTYEQYF. The CDR3 region has the DNA TGTGCCAGCAGTTCACCCTTTCGGCGGGGGACCTACGAGCAGTACTTC. The chain recombines TRBV28 with TRBJ2-7; 7 bases fit TRBD2. The V gene end was trimmed by 4 bases and the J gene end by 2 bases; junction bases not matched to a gene: 11. CDR1 is MDHEN and CDR2 is SYDVKM in the germline V gene. The CDR3 contains 16 residues.

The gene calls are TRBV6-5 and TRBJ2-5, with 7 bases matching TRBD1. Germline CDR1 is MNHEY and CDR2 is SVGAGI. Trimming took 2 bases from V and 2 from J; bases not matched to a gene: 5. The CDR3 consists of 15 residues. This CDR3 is CASSYDRQGQETQYF. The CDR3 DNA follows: TGTGCCAGCAGTTACGACCGACAGGGACAAGAGACCCAGTACTTC.

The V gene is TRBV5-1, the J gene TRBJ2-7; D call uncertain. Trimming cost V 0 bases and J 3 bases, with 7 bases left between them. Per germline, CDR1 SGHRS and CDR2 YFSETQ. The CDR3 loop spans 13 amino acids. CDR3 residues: CASSLGPNYEQYF. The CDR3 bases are TGCGCCAGCAGCTTGGGACCGAACTACGAGCAGTACTTC.

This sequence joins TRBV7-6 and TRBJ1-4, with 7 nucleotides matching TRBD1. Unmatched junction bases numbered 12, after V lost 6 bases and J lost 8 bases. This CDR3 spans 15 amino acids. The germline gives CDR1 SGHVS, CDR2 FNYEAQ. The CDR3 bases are TGTGCCAGCAGTGAAAAGGGGGCGATGGACGAAAAACTGTTTTTT. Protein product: CASSEKGAMDEKLFF.

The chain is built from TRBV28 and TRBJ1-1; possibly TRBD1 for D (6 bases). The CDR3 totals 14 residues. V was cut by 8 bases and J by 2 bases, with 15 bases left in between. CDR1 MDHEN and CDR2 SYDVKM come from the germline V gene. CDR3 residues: CASGGAWGNTEAFF. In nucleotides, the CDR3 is TGTGCCAGCGGGGGGGCGTGGGGAAACACTGAAGCTTTCTTT.

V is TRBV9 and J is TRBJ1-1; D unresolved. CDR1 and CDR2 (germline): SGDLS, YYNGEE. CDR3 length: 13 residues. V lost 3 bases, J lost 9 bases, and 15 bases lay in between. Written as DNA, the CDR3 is TGTGCCAGCAGCGCCCACGAAGGCCCCCAAGCTTTCTTT. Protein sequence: CASSAHEGPQAFF.